Following are 14 T cell receptor beta chains from one sample sequenced in a study of PD-1 blockade in classical Hodgkin lymphoma. Noted time point: cycle 4 day 1 (C4D1), after more than five weeks of nivolumab. Every single patient, without exception, relapsed after autologous stem cell transplantation, and brentuximab vedotin exposure varied. The assay was immunoSEQ multiplex PCR, and TCRdb's table has in-frame clones only and misses some. The data show about 16,000 clones, less than 70% seen once. This sample comprised peripheral blood mononuclear cells (PBMCs), obtained before the fourth cycle of nivolumab. The receptors shown here come from a human donor with classical Hodgkin lymphoma.

The chain links TRBV6-5 to TRBJ2-3; D possibly uses TRBD1 or TRBD2 (5 bases each). Trimming shortened V by 10 bases and J by 0 bases, and 17 bases separated the two germline ends. This CDR3 contains 15 residues. The germline V gene encodes CDR1 MNHEY and CDR2 SVGAGI. DNA of the CDR3: TGTGCCAACGAGGGGCAGGAACCTAGCACAGATACGCAGTATTTT. Its protein is CANEGQEPSTDTQYF.

The chain links TRBV5-4 to TRBJ2-3, with D perhaps matching TRBD1 (5 bases). The CDR3 consists of 16 residues. Germline-derived CDR1 and CDR2 are SGHNT and YYREEE (reference sequence). V was clipped by 4 bases and J by 6 bases, with 21 bases between them. CDR3 coding DNA: TGTGCCAGCAGCGCGGCGGTAGCTTCTAAGGGGGATACGCAGTATTTT. Its protein product is CASSAAVASKGDTQYF.

This sequence joins TRBV6-6 and TRBJ1-5; D is perhaps TRBD1 (5 bases). This CDR3 has 15 amino acids. Trimming left V 4 bases short and J 1 base short, with 11 bases between. In germline, CDR1 is MNHNY, CDR2 SVGAGI (reference sequence). This CDR3 is CASSSKGLSNQPQHF. The CDR3 nucleotides are TGTGCCAGCAGTTCTAAGGGGTTGAGCAATCAGCCCCAGCATTTT.

The chain carries TRBV4-1 and TRBJ2-1, with 10 bases matching TRBD2. Germline values: CDR1 MGHRA, CDR2 YSYEKL. The CDR3 sequence is 15 residues long. Trimming cost V 1 base and J 10 bases; bases outside gene matches: 7. The CDR3 protein is CASSQASSGSREQFF. CDR3 coding DNA: TGCGCCAGCAGCCAAGCGTCTAGCGGGAGTAGAGAGCAGTTCTTC.

V usage is TRBV6-1 and J usage is TRBJ2-3, with 10 bases fitting TRBD2. The CDR3 covers 15 residues. Trimming at V came to 8 bases and at J to 3 bases, leaving 8 bases not matched to a gene. CDR1 MNHNS and CDR2 SASEGT come from the germline V gene. In nucleotides, the CDR3 is TGTGCCAGCTTATTAGCGGGAGGAAGTACAGATACGCAGTATTTT. It codes for CASLLAGGSTDTQYF.

This clone was counted a few times. V is TRBV6-1 and J is TRBJ2-1, with TRBD2 identical over 10 bases. Germline V gives CDR1 MNHNS, CDR2 SASEGT. V lost 7 bases to trimming and J lost 3 bases; unmatched junction nucleotides: 3. This CDR3 has 14 amino acids. The CDR3 reads CASNPSGSYNEQFF. CDR3 in DNA: TGTGCCAGCAACCCTAGCGGGAGCTACAATGAGCAGTTCTTC.

The table lists this clone with a count of one. This chain links TRBV28 with TRBJ1-5, with 10 bases fitting TRBD1. The V gene end was trimmed by 7 bases and the J gene end by 9 bases; junction bases not matched to a gene: 15. CDR1 is MDHEN and CDR2 is SYDVKM in the germline V gene. This CDR3 region has 16 residues. CDR3: CASTPEWTGGSLPQHF. The CDR3 DNA reads TGTGCCAGCACCCCGGAGTGGACAGGGGGAAGTTTGCCCCAGCATTTT.

This clone was seen a few times. The J gene is TRBJ1-2, the V gene TRBV5-6; D gene uncertain. The V gene's germline CDR1 is SGHDT and CDR2 YYEEEE. The CDR3 covers 12 residues. Trimming took 2 bases from V and 8 from J, leaving 10 bases between them. The CDR3: CASSFRLDGYTF. The DNA of the CDR3 is TGTGCCAGCAGCTTCCGTTTAGACGGCTACACCTTC.

About this clone itself: The junction differs from germline at one of its ends, possibly a read error. The V gene is TRBV13, the J gene TRBJ2-7; D might be TRBD1 (6 bases). CDR1 PRHDT and CDR2 FYEKMQ come from the germline V gene (reference sequence). CDR3 length equals 12 residues. For the CDR3, the DNA is TGTGCCAGCAGTTTAGGGGGCTACGAGCAGTACTTC. It is translated as CASSLGGYEQYF.

The chain uses TRBV27 and TRBJ2-3; TRBD1 or TRBD2 may be the D gene (5 bases each). V lost 7 bases and J lost 2, with 10 bases in between. The V gene's germline CDR1 is MNHEY and CDR2 SMNVEV (reference sequence). The CDR3 covers 13 residues. CDR3 sequence (DNA): TGTGCCAGCACATGGGGGAACACAGATACGCAGTATTTT. It translates to CASTWGNTDTQYF.

This clone was seen a few times. This rearrangement joins TRBV11-3 to TRBJ2-2; unclear D gene. This CDR3 has 11 residues. The V gene lost 5 bases and the J gene lost 5 bases, with 3 bases spanning the gap. Germline V lookup: CDR1 SGHNT, CDR2 YENEEA. CDR3 bases: TGTGCCAGCAGCCTTACCGGGGAGCTGTTTTTT. Translation: CASSLTGELFF.

The chain joins TRBV10-2 to TRBJ2-7; possible D gene TRBD2, 6 bases. Germline values: CDR1 WSHSY, CDR2 SAAADI. The CDR3 length is 14 residues. V was shortened by 0 bases and J by 1 base, with 7 bases between the two germline ends. The CDR3 region has the DNA TGCGCCAGCAGTGAGTCGGCGGGATCCTACGAGCAGTACTTC. This encodes CASSESAGSYEQYF.

This sequence joins TRBV7-8 and TRBJ2-7; 10 nucleotides line up with TRBD2. The CDR3 loop spans 20 amino acids. Germline CDR1 SGHVS, CDR2 FQNEAQ. V lost 0 bases, J lost 1 base, and 15 bases stayed unmatched. CDR3 in amino acids: CASSLAWAGASGRKSYEQYF. The CDR3 DNA sequence: TGTGCCAGCAGCTTAGCGTGGGCCGGGGCTAGCGGGAGAAAATCCTACGAGCAGTACTTC. The full variable domain, rest sourced from reference TRBV7-8 and TRBJ2-7, is GAGVSQSPRYKVAKRGQDVALRCDPISGHVSLFWYQQALGQGPEFLTYFQNEAQLDKSGLPSDRFFAERPEGSVSTLKIQRTQQEDSAVYLCASSLAWAGASGRKSYEQYFGPGTRLTVT.

This clone was counted only a few times. The chain employs TRBV28 and TRBJ2-3; a possible D gene is TRBD1 (7 bases). CDR3 length: 15 residues. Germline CDR1 reads MDHEN; CDR2 reads SYDVKM. V lost 6 bases to trimming and J lost 3 bases, with 16 bases between them. CDR3 bases: TGTGCCAGCAGGTGGCAGGGGGGCCGAACAGATACGCAGTATTTT. Translation: CASRWQGGRTDTQYF.